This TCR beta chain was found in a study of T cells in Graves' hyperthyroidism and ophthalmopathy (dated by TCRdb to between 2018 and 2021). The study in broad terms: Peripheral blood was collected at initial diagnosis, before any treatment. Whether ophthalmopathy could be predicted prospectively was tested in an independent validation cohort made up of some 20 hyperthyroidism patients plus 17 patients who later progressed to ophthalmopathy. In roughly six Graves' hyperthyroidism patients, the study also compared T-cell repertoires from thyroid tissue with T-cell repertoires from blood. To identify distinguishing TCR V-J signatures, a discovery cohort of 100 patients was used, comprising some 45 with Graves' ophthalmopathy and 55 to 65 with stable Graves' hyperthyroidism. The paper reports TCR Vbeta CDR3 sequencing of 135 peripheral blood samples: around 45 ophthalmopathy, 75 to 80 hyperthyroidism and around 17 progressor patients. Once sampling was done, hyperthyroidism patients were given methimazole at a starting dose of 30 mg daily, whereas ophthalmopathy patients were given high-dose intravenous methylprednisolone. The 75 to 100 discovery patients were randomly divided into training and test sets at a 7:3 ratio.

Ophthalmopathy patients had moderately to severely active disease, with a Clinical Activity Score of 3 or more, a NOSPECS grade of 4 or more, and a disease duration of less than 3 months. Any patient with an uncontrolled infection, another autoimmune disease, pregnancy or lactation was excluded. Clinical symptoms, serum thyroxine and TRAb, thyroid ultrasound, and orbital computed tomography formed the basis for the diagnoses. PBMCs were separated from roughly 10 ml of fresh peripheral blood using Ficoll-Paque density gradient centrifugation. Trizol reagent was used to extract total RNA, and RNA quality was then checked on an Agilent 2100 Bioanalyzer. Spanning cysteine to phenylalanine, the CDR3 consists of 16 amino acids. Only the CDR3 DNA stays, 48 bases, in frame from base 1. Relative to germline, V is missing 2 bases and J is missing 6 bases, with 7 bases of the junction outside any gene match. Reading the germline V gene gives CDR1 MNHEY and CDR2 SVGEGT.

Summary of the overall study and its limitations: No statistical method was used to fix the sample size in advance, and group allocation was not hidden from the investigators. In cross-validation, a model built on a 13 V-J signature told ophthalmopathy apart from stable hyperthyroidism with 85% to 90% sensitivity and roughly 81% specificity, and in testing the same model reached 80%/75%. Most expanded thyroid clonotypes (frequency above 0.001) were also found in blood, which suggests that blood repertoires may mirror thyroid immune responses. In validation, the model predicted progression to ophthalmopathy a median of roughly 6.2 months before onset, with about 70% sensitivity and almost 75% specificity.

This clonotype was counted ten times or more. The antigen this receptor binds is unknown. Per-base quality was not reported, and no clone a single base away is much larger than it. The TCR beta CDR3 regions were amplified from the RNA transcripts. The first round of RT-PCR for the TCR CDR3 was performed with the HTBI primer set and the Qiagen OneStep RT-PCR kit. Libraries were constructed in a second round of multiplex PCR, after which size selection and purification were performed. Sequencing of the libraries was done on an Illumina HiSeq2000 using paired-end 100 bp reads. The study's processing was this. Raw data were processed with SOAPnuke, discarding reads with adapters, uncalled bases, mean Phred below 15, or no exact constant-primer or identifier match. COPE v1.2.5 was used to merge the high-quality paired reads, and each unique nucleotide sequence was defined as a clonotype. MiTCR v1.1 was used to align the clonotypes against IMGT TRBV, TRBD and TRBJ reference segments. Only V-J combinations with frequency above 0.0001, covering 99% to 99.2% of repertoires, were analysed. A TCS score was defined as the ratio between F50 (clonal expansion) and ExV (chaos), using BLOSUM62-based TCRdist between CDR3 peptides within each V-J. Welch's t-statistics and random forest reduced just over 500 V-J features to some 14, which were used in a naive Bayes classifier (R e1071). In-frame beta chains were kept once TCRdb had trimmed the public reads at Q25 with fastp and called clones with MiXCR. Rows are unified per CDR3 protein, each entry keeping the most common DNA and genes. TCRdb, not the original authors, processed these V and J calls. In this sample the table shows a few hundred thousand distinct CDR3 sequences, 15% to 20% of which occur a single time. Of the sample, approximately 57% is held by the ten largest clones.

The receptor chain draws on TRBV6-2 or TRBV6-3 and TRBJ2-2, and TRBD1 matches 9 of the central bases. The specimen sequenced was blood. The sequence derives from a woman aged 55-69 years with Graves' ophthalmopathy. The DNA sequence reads TGTGCCAGCAGTTACGCGGGACAGGGTATCCCCGGGGAGCTGTTTTTT. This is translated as CASSYAGQGIPGELFF.